What follows describes a single T cell receptor beta chain. Antigen: not known. The data belong to a study of Ad26.COV2.S vaccination and SARS-CoV-2 variants. Study-level background: Intramuscular Ad26.COV2.S doses were given once or twice, 56 days apart.

Treatment here: some 19 received Ad26.COV2.S at low or high dose, single or two shots; roughly five received placebo; per-sample allocation not given. The investigators took samples on day 63 after the first vaccine or placebo injection. Vaccination used an Ad26 vector expressing Wuhan-strain SARS-CoV-2 spike. CDR3 length: 16 amino acids. Trimming at V came to 8 bases and at J to 2 bases, leaving 15 bases not matched to a gene. Germline V gives CDR1 SGHAT, CDR2 FQNNGV. Using immunoSEQ multiplex PCR, the repertoire was profiled, and TCRdb retains in-frame clones only, with some absent. The data hold approximately 420,000 clones, with approximately 86% observed a single time. Study-level points and caveats: Vaccine recipients and placebo recipients showed similar non-spike TCR breadth.

Source: peripheral blood, taken in a trial of Ad26.COV2.S vaccine versus placebo. The TCR comes from a person aged 18-65 years who received the Ad26.COV2.S COVID-19 vaccine or a placebo. The gene calls are TRBV11-2 and TRBJ2-7, with 7 bases fitting TRBD1. The CDR3 DNA reads TGTGCCAGCCGCAGACCGTACAGGGGATTTACCTACGAGCAGTACTTC. Protein product: CASRRPYRGFTYEQYF.